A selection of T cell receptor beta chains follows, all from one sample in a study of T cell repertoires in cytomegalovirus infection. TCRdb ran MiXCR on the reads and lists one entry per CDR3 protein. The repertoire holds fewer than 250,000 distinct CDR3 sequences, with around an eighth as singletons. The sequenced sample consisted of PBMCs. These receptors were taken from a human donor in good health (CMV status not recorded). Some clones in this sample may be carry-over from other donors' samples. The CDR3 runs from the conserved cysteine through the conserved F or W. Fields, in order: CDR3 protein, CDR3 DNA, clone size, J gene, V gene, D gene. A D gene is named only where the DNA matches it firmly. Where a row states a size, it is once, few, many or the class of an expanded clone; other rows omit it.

CDR3aa: CASSLGQGSWSTEAFF; CDR3nt: TGTGCCAGCAGCCTCGGACAGGGGTCGTGGAGCACTGAAGCTTTCTTT; abundance: many; j_gene: TRBJ1-1; v_gene: TRBV11-1; d_gene: TRBD1
CDR3aa: CSARLTSRGPGIQYF; CDR3nt: TGCAGTGCTAGACTCACGTCCAGGGGGCCTGGGATTCAGTACTTC; abundance: -; j_gene: TRBJ2-4; v_gene: TRBV20-1; d_gene: TRBD1
CDR3aa: CASSFPGQIPDEQYF; CDR3nt: TGTGCCAGCAGTTTCCCAGGACAGATACCCGACGAGCAGTACTTC; abundance: -; j_gene: TRBJ2-7; v_gene: TRBV28; d_gene: -
CDR3aa: CASSYGEVPAPEQYF; CDR3nt: TGTGCCAGCAGTTACGGGGAGGTCCCGGCCCCCGAGCAGTACTTC; abundance: few; j_gene: TRBJ2-7; v_gene: TRBV6-2/TRBV6-3; d_gene: -
CDR3aa: CASSQTGGHSYEQYF; CDR3nt: TGTGCCAGCAGTCAAACAGGGGGCCACTCCTACGAGCAGTACTTC; abundance: few; j_gene: TRBJ2-7; v_gene: TRBV28; d_gene: TRBD1
CDR3aa: CASSPMTGFEQYF; CDR3nt: TGTGCCAGCAGCCCCATGACAGGGTTCGAGCAGTACTTC; abundance: few; j_gene: TRBJ2-7; v_gene: TRBV7-9; d_gene: TRBD1
CDR3aa: CASSQGDRGLDGRQYF; CDR3nt: TGTGCCAGCAGCCAAGGAGACCGGGGACTAGATGGTCGGCAGTACTTC; abundance: many; j_gene: TRBJ2-7; v_gene: TRBV14; d_gene: TRBD2
CDR3aa: CASSSRTGERPQHF; CDR3nt: TGTGCCAGCAGCTCTCGGACAGGAGAGCGGCCCCAGCATTTT; abundance: many; j_gene: TRBJ1-5; v_gene: TRBV7-2; d_gene: TRBD1
CDR3aa: CASSLVPGRETTDTQYF; CDR3nt: TGTGCCAGCAGCTTAGTCCCGGGACGGGAGACAACAGATACGCAGTATTTT; abundance: many; j_gene: TRBJ2-3; v_gene: TRBV7-2; d_gene: -
CDR3aa: CASSLELPGKAETQYF; CDR3nt: TGTGCCAGCAGCTTAGAATTACCGGGGAAGGCAGAGACCCAGTACTTC; abundance: many; j_gene: TRBJ2-5; v_gene: TRBV7-2; d_gene: -
CDR3aa: CASSPGTGIGELFF; CDR3nt: TGTGCCAGTAGTCCCGGGACAGGGATCGGGGAGCTGTTTTTT; abundance: few; j_gene: TRBJ2-2; v_gene: TRBV19; d_gene: TRBD1
CDR3aa: CSAGLLRASGLRETQYF; CDR3nt: TGCAGTGCTGGACTCCTTAGAGCTAGCGGGTTGAGGGAGACCCAGTACTTC; abundance: many; j_gene: TRBJ2-5; v_gene: TRBV20-1; d_gene: TRBD2
CDR3aa: CSAREGYLGSTEAFF; CDR3nt: TGCAGTGCTAGAGAAGGTTATCTTGGAAGCACTGAAGCTTTCTTT; abundance: many; j_gene: TRBJ1-1; v_gene: TRBV20-1; d_gene: -
CDR3aa: CSASWGPEEDTQYF; CDR3nt: TGCAGTGCCTCGTGGGGCCCCGAAGAGGATACGCAGTATTTT; abundance: once; j_gene: TRBJ2-3; v_gene: TRBV20-1; d_gene: -
CDR3aa: CASSRRPSGGAYEQYF; CDR3nt: TGTGCCAGCAGCCGCCGGCCTAGCGGGGGGGCGTACGAGCAGTACTTC; abundance: many; j_gene: TRBJ2-7; v_gene: TRBV7-3; d_gene: TRBD2
CDR3aa: CASSPGDGRKETQYF; CDR3nt: TGTGCCAGCAGCCCTGGGGACGGTAGAAAAGAGACCCAGTACTTC; abundance: -; j_gene: TRBJ2-5; v_gene: TRBV7-2; d_gene: -
CDR3aa: CASSPGTSTQETQYF; CDR3nt: TGTGCCAGCAGTCCCGGGACTTCAACCCAAGAGACCCAGTACTTC; abundance: many; j_gene: TRBJ2-5; v_gene: TRBV28; d_gene: -
CDR3aa: CASSLAPGGVGNTIYF; CDR3nt: TGTGCCAGCAGCTTAGCCCCAGGAGGGGTAGGAAACACCATATATTTT; abundance: many; j_gene: TRBJ1-3; v_gene: TRBV7-8; d_gene: -
CDR3aa: CASSLRLGQHPYEQYF; CDR3nt: TGCGCCAGCAGCTTGAGGCTGGGACAGCATCCCTACGAGCAGTACTTC; abundance: -; j_gene: TRBJ2-7; v_gene: TRBV5-1; d_gene: TRBD1